This entry concerns a single T cell receptor (beta chain). What it recognizes is unknown. Trimming shortened V by 2 bases and J by 4 bases, and 18 bases separated the two germline ends. The CDR3 runs 16 residues. From germline, CDR1 is SGHVS and CDR2 FNYEAQ. It was template switching that added a universal primer site, and there were unique molecular identifiers on the cDNA. TCRdb re-analysed the 5' RACE reads in MiXCR, keeping a single row per CDR3 protein. The sample lists 140,000 to 150,000 distinct CDR3 sequences, approximately 4% occurring once. The record originates from a study of identical twins. Study-level points and caveats: High-abundance cord blood beta clonotypes had fewer insertions; memory repertoires showed none. Partly confounded zero-insertion analyses could result from invariant MAIT and iNKT cells. The study found weaker excess twin sharing in beta out-of-frame sequences.

The chain links TRBV7-6 to TRBJ2-7, with D possibly TRBD2 on 6 matching bases. Sequencing input: memory T cells sorted from blood. The receptor was isolated from a man aged 18 to 29 in good health. The CDR3 DNA is TGTGCCAGCAGCTTAACAACCGGGACTCAAGCTTACGAGCAGTACTTC. It specifies CASSLTTGTQAYEQYF.